This TCR beta chain originates from a study of CD8 T cells in ankylosing spondylitis. General study points: In peripheral blood, disease-linked CD8+ clones occurred at relatively low frequencies. Some of the motif variants had earlier been found in reactive arthritis patients' fluid and blood.

This CDR3 has 17 amino acids. Germline V gene lookup returns CDR1 LGHNA and CDR2 YNFKEQ. J was trimmed by 3 bases and V by 2 bases; bases with no gene match: 13. This clonotype has ten or more counts. Its antigen is undetermined. Molecular-barcoded quantitative 5'-RACE produced these TCR beta libraries. A single record per CDR3 protein comes from TCRdb applying MiXCR to the 5' RACE reads. Among about 130,000 distinct CDR3 sequences, 7% to 10% were seen once, and the ten largest hold approximately 3.3%. The sequencing input was blood, either unsorted or a sorted T cell fraction (not recorded which). V is TRBV4-2 and J is TRBJ2-7, with TRBD2 identical over 7 bases. This clonotype was obtained from a male donor with ankylosing spondylitis or in good health (not recorded which). CDR3 sequence: CASSQTMGGRFSYEQYF. The CDR3 nucleotides read TGTGCCAGCAGCCAAACAATGGGCGGGAGATTCAGCTACGAGCAGTACTTC.